The 11 T cell receptor beta chains in this list originate from one sample, sequenced in a study of response to subunit inactivated influenza vaccine. MiXCR, run by TCRdb on the RT-PCR reads, gives a single entry per CDR3 protein. There are under 950,000 distinct CDR3 sequences in the sample; over 20% occur only once, and roughly 10% lies in the top ten. The source material was PBMCs from blood, sampled roughly 5 days after vaccination. The receptors here all came from a man aged 45 to 65 who received an inactivated influenza vaccine.

This clonotype has more than one count but fewer than ten. The V gene is TRBV5-1, the J gene TRBJ1-4, with D possibly matching TRBD1 (6 bases). Per the germline V gene, CDR1 is SGHRS and CDR2 is YFSETQ. The germline V and J ends were trimmed by 3 bases and 5 bases, with 11 bases remaining between them. The CDR3 is 14 amino acids. The DNA for the CDR3 is TGCGCCAGCAGCTCGGGACATAGGAATGAAAAACTGTTTTTT. Protein product: CASSSGHRNEKLFF.

This clonotype was picked up many times. The J gene is TRBJ2-1, the V gene TRBV20-1; perhaps TRBD1 as D (6 bases). With 7 bases removed from V and 11 bases from J, the gap between germline ends came to 15 bases. Germline CDR1 and CDR2: DFQATT and SNEGSKA (reference sequence). CDR3 size: 11 residues. The DNA of the CDR3 is TGCAGTGTAGACAGGCTTAATCAGCAGTTCTTC. It specifies CSVDRLNQQFF.

V is TRBV4-2 and J is TRBJ2-4, with 11 bases lining up with TRBD2. V dropped 4 bases and J dropped 3; count of bases not matched to a gene: 8. This CDR3 has 17 amino acids. Germline V gene sequence: CDR1 LGHNA, CDR2 YNFKEQ. CDR3 DNA sequence: TGTGCCAGCAGCCTATCCCCCCTAGCGGGGGGCAAAAACATTCAGTACTTC. Its protein product is CASSLSPLAGGKNIQYF.

This clonotype was recorded a few times. This chain uses TRBV20-1 with TRBJ2-7, with D perhaps assigned TRBD1 or TRBD2 (5 bases each). Per the germline V gene, CDR1 is DFQATT and CDR2 is SNEGSKA (reference sequence). Trimming removed 5 bases from V and 1 base from J, with 15 bases in between. CDR3 length equals 14 residues. This CDR3 is CSARSGTVSYEQYF. Written as DNA, the CDR3 is TGCAGTGCTCGCTCCGGGACCGTATCCTACGAGCAGTACTTC.

This clonotype was picked up a small number of times. The rearrangement uses TRBV7-2 and TRBJ2-1; TRBD2 agrees at 7 bases. Germline lookup yields CDR1 SGHTA and CDR2 FQGNSA. The CDR3 sequence is 15 residues long. The junction had 6 bases not matched to a gene; V was cut back by 1 base and J by 6 bases. This CDR3 is CASSLGLAEGNEQFF. The CDR3 bases are TGTGCCAGCAGCTTAGGGCTAGCGGAGGGCAATGAGCAGTTCTTC.

This clonotype was picked up a small number of times. J is TRBJ1-1 and V is TRBV20-1, with 7 nucleotides matching TRBD1. V lost 5 bases, J lost 4 bases, and 16 bases stayed unmatched. Germline V lookup: CDR1 DFQATT, CDR2 SNEGSKA (reference sequence). The CDR3 consists of 16 residues. The CDR3 spells CSAALPSSRGSTEAFF. The DNA for the CDR3 is TGCAGTGCTGCCCTACCTTCTTCCAGGGGGAGCACTGAAGCTTTCTTT.

This chain connects TRBV20-1 to TRBJ2-1; 10 bases are a match to TRBD2. The V segment lost 1 base and the J segment 7 bases; nucleotides outside the gene matches: 7. CDR3 length: 15 residues. Germline lookup yields CDR1 DFQATT and CDR2 SNEGSKA (reference sequence). This CDR3 reads CSARGVAGGRNEQFF. The CDR3 DNA reads TGCAGTGCTAGAGGGGTAGCGGGGGGTCGAAATGAGCAGTTCTTC.

The rearrangement joins TRBV4-3 to TRBJ2-1; 10 bases align to TRBD2. Germline V lookup: CDR1 LGHNA, CDR2 YSLEER. V lost 1 base to trimming and J lost 2 bases; unmatched junction nucleotides: 5. This CDR3 contains 17 residues. CDR3 nucleotide sequence: TGCGCCAGCAGCCAAGGAATAGCGGGGGGAGCCTACAATGAGCAGTTCTTC. Translated: CASSQGIAGGAYNEQFF.

This clonotype was seen more than once but under ten times. This chain joins TRBV20-1 and TRBJ2-7; D possibly uses TRBD1 or TRBD2 (6 bases each). Germline V gene data show CDR1 as DFQATT and CDR2 as SNEGSKA (reference sequence). This CDR3 is 15 amino acids long. The V end was cut by 5 bases, the J end by 1 base, with 18 bases between. The CDR3 here is CSALGRGRESYEQYF. CDR3 bases: TGCAGTGCTCTAGGTCGGGGGCGCGAATCCTACGAGCAGTACTTC.

This chain joins TRBV6-5 and TRBJ1-5; D unclear. The CDR3 has 14 amino acids. With 4 bases removed from V and 3 bases from J, the gap between germline ends came to 10 bases. CDR1 and CDR2 from the germline V gene are MNHEY and SVGAGI. The CDR3: CASSSPGYNQPQHF. In DNA form, the CDR3 reads TGTGCCAGCAGTTCCCCCGGATACAATCAGCCCCAGCATTTT.

This chain links TRBV7-9 with TRBJ2-7, with 9 bases lining up with TRBD2. CDR3 length: 16 residues. After removal of 4 bases from V and 0 bases from J, the junction contained 7 bases not matched to a gene. CDR1 and CDR2 (germline): SEHNR, FQNEAQ (reference sequence). The CDR3 DNA is TGTGCCAGCAGCTCTAGCGGGACAACCGCCTCCTACGAGCAGTACTTC. Translated: CASSSSGTTASYEQYF.